A single sample gave rise to the 26 T cell receptor beta chains below, sequenced in a study of shared clonotypes between healthy human individuals. Measured with immunoSEQ multiplex PCR; TCRdb has only the in-frame clones, and not every one. The data hold 2 million to 3 million clones, with 80% to 95% observed a single time. Sequencing was done on a sample of naive CD4+ T cells from PBMCs. Subset defined: CD45RA+ positively selected. The receptors derive from a man in his late teens or twenties in good health. Some clones in this sample may be carry-over from other donors' samples.

J is TRBJ1-1 and V is TRBV7-2, with D perhaps TRBD1 (6 bases). CDR3 length: 16 amino acids. The germline gives CDR1 SGHTA, CDR2 FQGNSA. Trimming took 5 bases from V and 4 from J, leaving 20 bases between them. The CDR3 nucleotides are TGTGCCAGCAGCCACCTAGAGAACAGGGTATTCACTGAAGCTTTCTTT. This codes for CASSHLENRVFTEAFF.

This clone has only one observation. This chain uses TRBV27 with TRBJ2-1, with D possibly TRBD2 on 5 matching bases. Looked up from germline, CDR1 is MNHEY and CDR2 is SMNVEV (reference sequence). This CDR3 is 14 amino acids long. Trimming removed 6 bases from V and 8 bases from J, with 17 bases in between. This chain's CDR3 is CASSQRPTTDEQFF. Written as DNA, the CDR3 is TGTGCCAGCAGCCAGCGGCCGACCACAGATGAGCAGTTCTTC.

About this clone: Other nucleotide sequences in the sample specify the same CDR3. V and J are TRBV28 and TRBJ1-2; 7 nucleotides line up with TRBD1. The ends lost 6 bases at V and 5 bases at J; junction bases unmatched: 6. The CDR3 is 13 residues long. Germline lookup yields CDR1 MDHEN and CDR2 SYDVKM. CDR3 DNA sequence: TGTGCCAGCAGCCCAGGGACAGAATATGGCTACACCTTC. Translation: CASSPGTEYGYTF.

The V call is TRBV18, the J call TRBJ1-5; TRBD1 might be the D (6 bases). The V end lost 3 bases, the J end lost 4 bases, and 10 bases lay between the germline ends. CDR1 KGHSH and CDR2 LQKENI come from the germline V gene. This CDR3 has 14 amino acids. Here the CDR3 reads CASSPQGMNQPQHF. CDR3 DNA sequence: TGTGCCAGCTCACCCCAGGGGATGAATCAGCCCCAGCATTTT.

The CDR3 DNA follows: TGTGCCAGCAGCCACCTCGGCGAAGTGGAGACCCAGTACTTC. Translated, it gives CASSHLGEVETQYF. V usage is TRBV4-2 and J usage is TRBJ2-5; no firm D call. Germline V gene sequence: CDR1 LGHNA, CDR2 YNFKEQ. The V end was cut by 3 bases, the J end by 5 bases, with 13 bases between. The CDR3 is 14 residues long.

The chain recombines TRBV7-2 with TRBJ2-5; TRBD2 might be the D (5 bases). Germline V CDR1 and CDR2: SGHTA, FQGNSA. The CDR3 sequence is 14 residues long. Trimming took 5 bases from V and 4 from J, leaving 14 bases between them. Here the CDR3 reads CASSREWVTETQYF. CDR3 nucleotide sequence: TGTGCCAGCAGCCGGGAATGGGTAACAGAGACCCAGTACTTC. Together with reference TRBV7-2 and TRBJ2-5, the CDR3 gives the full variable domain: GAGVSQSPSNKVTEKGKDVELRCDPISGHTALYWYRQSLGQGLEFLIYFQGNSAPDKSGLPSDRFSAERTGGSVSTLTIQRTQQEDSAVYLCASSREWVTETQYFGPGTRLLVL.

Points on this clone: This sample also contains other DNA sequences that code for the same CDR3. The V call is TRBV10-3, the J call TRBJ2-7; D may correspond to TRBD1 or TRBD2 (5 bases each). Between the trimmed V and J ends, which lost 10 bases and 2 bases, there was a span of 12 bases. Germline CDR1 ENHRY, CDR2 SYGVKD. The CDR3 is 12 residues long. The chain's CDR3 is CATRDGPYEQYF. Written as DNA, the CDR3 is TGTGCCACCCGGGACGGCCCCTACGAGCAGTACTTC.

In regard to this clone: Other nucleotide sequences in the sample specify the same CDR3. V is TRBV5-1 and J is TRBJ2-7; no firm D call. The V end lost 0 bases, the J end lost 5 bases, and 6 bases lay between the germline ends. From germline, CDR1 is SGHRS and CDR2 YFSETQ. The CDR3 runs 12 residues. This chain's CDR3 is CASSLEGNEQYF. The CDR3 DNA is TGCGCCAGCAGCTTGGAGGGAAACGAGCAGTACTTC. The variable domain in full, with the rest retrieved from reference TRBV5-1 and TRBJ2-7, is KAGVTQTPRYLIKTRGQQVTLSCSPISGHRSVSWYQQTPGQGLQFLFEYFSETQRNKGNFPGRFSGRQFSNSRSEMNVSTLELGDSALYLCASSLEGNEQYFGPGTRLTVT.

The CDR3 DNA sequence: TGTGCCAGCTCTGGAGACACTGAAGCTTTCTTT. This codes for CASSGDTEAFF. V usage is TRBV6-6 and J usage is TRBJ1-1; no firm D call. CDR1 is MNHNY, CDR2 SVGAGI, per germline (reference sequence). Trimming shortened V by 8 bases and J by 3 bases, and 7 bases separated the two germline ends. The CDR3 loop spans 11 amino acids.

Regarding this clone: Other nucleotide sequences from this sample produce the same CDR3. This sequence joins TRBV7-2 and TRBJ2-7, with D possibly TRBD1 on 5 matching bases. Per germline, CDR1 SGHTA and CDR2 FQGNSA. The length of the CDR3 is 13 residues. Trimming stripped 1 base from V and 5 bases from J, with 9 bases between. The chain's CDR3 is CASSLGPRDEQYF. The CDR3 bases are TGTGCCAGCAGCTTAGGACCCAGGGACGAGCAGTACTTC.

V gene TRBV15 combines with J gene TRBJ1-1; D gene ambiguous. Trimming cost V 1 base and J 4 bases, with 13 bases left between them. Germline CDR1 LNHNV, CDR2 YYDKDF (reference sequence). The CDR3 has 15 residues. CDR3 loop: CATSRVSGSGTEAFF. The CDR3, as DNA: TGTGCCACCAGCAGAGTATCCGGGAGCGGCACTGAAGCTTTCTTT.

The gene calls are TRBV6-5 and TRBJ2-3; a possible D gene is TRBD1 (5 bases). The V end was cut by 9 bases, the J end by 4 bases, with 17 bases between. This CDR3 is 14 amino acids long. The germline V gene has CDR1 MNHEY and CDR2 SVGAGI. The CDR3 nucleotides are TGTGCCAGTACCTCAGGGAATGAGGCAGATACGCAGTATTTT. It is translated as CASTSGNEADTQYF.

The chain couples TRBV19 to TRBJ1-2, with D possibly TRBD1 on 5 matching bases. The V gene lost 5 bases and the J gene lost 7 bases, with 20 bases spanning the gap. Germline V gene sequence: CDR1 LNHDA, CDR2 SQIVND (reference sequence). This CDR3 spans 15 amino acids. The CDR3 protein is CASSRPGHSYGGYTF. CDR3 coding DNA: TGTGCCAGTAGTCGGCCCGGACACTCTTACGGTGGCTACACCTTC.

V gene TRBV27 combines with J gene TRBJ2-7; D possibly matches TRBD1 or TRBD2 (5 bases each). Trimming left V 4 bases short and J 9 bases short, with 25 bases between. Germline V lookup: CDR1 MNHEY, CDR2 SMNVEV (reference sequence). This CDR3 has 16 residues. In nucleotides, the CDR3 is TGTGCCAGCAGTTCACGTCTTAGGGACCCCGGAATGGGGCAGTACTTC. Amino acids: CASSSRLRDPGMGQYF.

The chain links TRBV27 to TRBJ2-1; 7 bases align to TRBD2. Germline CDR1 is MNHEY and CDR2 is SMNVEV (reference sequence). With 10 bases clipped from V and 0 bases from J, the junction kept 9 bases outside the gene matches. The CDR3 is 15 amino acids. The CDR3 nucleotides are TGTGCCACCACAAAAGCGGGGAGCTCCTACAATGAGCAGTTCTTC. Translating it yields CATTKAGSSYNEQFF.

As concerns this clone: The same CDR3 arises from other DNA sequences in this sample as well. The chain links TRBV29-1 to TRBJ2-3; unclear D gene. V lost 3 bases and J lost 3, with 7 bases in between. Germline CDR1 and CDR2: SQVTM and ANQGSEA. The CDR3 has 12 amino acids. The CDR3 nucleotides are TGCAGCGTTGATTCGGGTACAGATACGCAGTATTTT. Translating gives CSVDSGTDTQYF.

The chain joins TRBV7-9 to TRBJ2-6; the D is unclear. This CDR3 is built from 17 residues. With 3 bases removed from V and 0 bases from J, the gap between germline ends came to 12 bases. CDR1 is SEHNR and CDR2 is FQNEAQ in the germline V gene (reference sequence). CDR3 region: CASSFYRLNSGANVLTF. The CDR3 DNA reads as TGTGCCAGCAGCTTCTACCGACTCAACTCTGGGGCCAACGTCCTGACTTTC.

The chain recombines TRBV30 with TRBJ2-2; no firm D call. This CDR3 is built from 14 residues. V shed 4 bases and J shed 3 bases, with 12 bases lying between them. The V gene's germline CDR1 is GTSNPN and CDR2 SVGIG (reference sequence). The DNA of the CDR3 is TGTGCCTGGACAACGCCAATCCACACCGGGGAGCTGTTTTTT. Translating it yields CAWTTPIHTGELFF.

The genes are TRBV5-8 and TRBJ1-5; TRBD1 agrees at 7 bases. Germline CDR1 SGHTS, CDR2 YDEGEE. This CDR3 region has 15 residues. V trimming: 0 bases; J trimming: 5 bases; junction bases outside the gene matches: 5. CDR3 sequence reads: CASSLEGARDQPQHF. In nucleotides, the CDR3 is TGTGCCAGCAGCTTGGAGGGGGCTCGGGATCAGCCCCAGCATTTT.

On this clone itself: Different DNA sequences within this sample yield the same CDR3. The rearrangement joins TRBV18 to TRBJ2-7, with D perhaps matching TRBD2 (6 bases). This CDR3 contains 15 residues. Trimming left V 0 bases short and J 1 base short, with 10 bases between. Germline CDR1 is KGHSH and CDR2 is LQKENI. The CDR3 loop reads CASSPPSSGSYEQYF. The CDR3 region has the DNA TGTGCCAGCTCACCACCAAGTAGCGGTTCCTACGAGCAGTACTTC. The complete variable domain, with remaining parts taken from reference TRBV18 and TRBJ2-7, reads NAGVMQNPRHLVRRRGQEARLRCSPMKGHSHVYWYRQLPEEGLKFMVYLQKENIIDESGMPKERFSAEFPKEGPSILRIQQVVRGDSAAYFCASSPPSSGSYEQYFGPGTRLTVT.

The rearrangement joins TRBV11-2 to TRBJ2-7; D possibly corresponds to TRBD1 (5 bases). Between the trimmed V and J ends, which lost 1 base and 6 bases, there was a span of 16 bases. Germline CDR1 is SGHAT and CDR2 is FQNNGV. The CDR3 has 15 amino acids. The CDR3 DNA is TGTGCCAGCAGCTTAGTTCTAACAGGAATAGGCGAGCAGTACTTC. Amino acid sequence: CASSLVLTGIGEQYF.

The chain is built from TRBV7-2 and TRBJ2-7; maybe TRBD2 (5 bases). This CDR3 is 13 amino acids long. The V gene lost 8 bases and the J gene lost 1 base, with 12 bases spanning the gap. The germline CDR1 and CDR2 sequences are SGHTA and FQGNSA. CDR3 in amino acids: CASRSSGSYEQYF. CDR3 nucleotides: TGTGCCAGCCGCTCGTCGGGATCCTACGAGCAGTACTTC.

This sequence joins TRBV5-1 and TRBJ2-5; 9 bases fit TRBD2. The J call may be faulty, since TRBJ2-7 better matches the DNA end. The germline V gene encodes CDR1 SGHRS and CDR2 YFSETQ. The CDR3 has 16 residues. CDR3 amino acids: CASSLVDVSGSYEQYF. The CDR3 DNA follows: TGCGCCAGCAGCTTGGTGGACGTTAGCGGGAGCTACGAGCAGTACTTC.

On this clone: Within the sample, other DNA sequences also encode this same CDR3. This sequence joins TRBV5-1 and TRBJ2-1, with 10 bases identical to TRBD2. Trimming cost V 0 bases and J 9 bases; bases outside gene matches: 3. The germline V gene has CDR1 SGHRS and CDR2 YFSETQ. This CDR3 comprises 14 residues. Here the CDR3 DNA reads TGCGCCAGCAGCTTGGGGACTAGCGGCACTGAGCAGTTCTTC. This codes for CASSLGTSGTEQFF.

The chain employs TRBV9 and TRBJ2-5, with D perhaps TRBD2 (6 bases). The V gene lost 3 bases and the J gene lost 1 base, with 10 bases spanning the gap. This CDR3 has 14 amino acids. The V gene's germline CDR1 is SGDLS and CDR2 YYNGEE. Here the CDR3 DNA reads TGTGCCAGCAGCGCCGTCGGGGGCCAAGAGACCCAGTACTTC. Translating it yields CASSAVGGQETQYF.

The genes are TRBV6-5 and TRBJ1-2; D is ambiguous. CDR3 length: 12 amino acids. Germline CDR1 and CDR2: MNHEY and SVGAGI. The V gene lost 6 bases and the J gene lost 8 bases, with 13 bases spanning the gap. The CDR3 sequence: CASRPSLGGYTF. Written as DNA, the CDR3 is TGTGCCAGCAGGCCTTCCCTGGGAGGCTACACCTTC.